This entry lists 27 T cell receptor beta chains sequenced from one sample in a study of cytomegalovirus exposure and HLA in healthy donors. Primers included in the PCR were 60 Vbeta and 13 Jbeta primers. Sequenced by immunoSEQ multiplex PCR; TCRdb stores in-frame clones only, minus some. The data show approximately 180,000 clones, with 70% to 90% seen just once and 4.8% held by the top ten. The sequencing input was PBMCs. The receptors shown here come from a girl aged 10 to 17 in good health and CMV-seropositive.

The CDR3 region is CASRASGDTGELFF. The CDR3 region has the DNA TGTGCCAGCAGGGCGTCGGGGGACACCGGGGAGCTGTTTTTT. V gene TRBV7-9 combines with J gene TRBJ2-2; TRBD2 is a possible D gene (6 bases). Germline values: CDR1 SEHNR, CDR2 FQNEAQ (reference sequence). V was cut by 6 bases and J by 3 bases, with 11 bases left in between. CDR3 length: 14 residues.

The rearrangement joins TRBV15 to TRBJ1-5; possibly TRBD1 for D (6 bases). This CDR3 has 15 residues. From germline, CDR1 is LNHNV and CDR2 YYDKDF (reference sequence). Trimming stripped 0 bases from V and 6 bases from J, with 12 bases between. CDR3 nucleotide sequence: TGTGCCACCAGCAGAGATGGGGGGGCGGGTCAGCCCCAGCATTTT. It codes for CATSRDGGAGQPQHF.

The chain is built from TRBV25-1 and TRBJ1-1; TRBD1 agrees at 9 bases. CDR1 and CDR2 from the germline V gene are MGHDK and SYGVNS. Trimming took 3 bases from V and 5 from J; bases not matched to a gene: 7. CDR3 length equals 15 residues. The CDR3 spells CASSDPQGARTEAFF. Here the CDR3 DNA reads TGTGCCAGCAGTGACCCACAGGGGGCCCGGACTGAAGCTTTCTTT.

The chain is built from TRBV2 and TRBJ1-2; D is unresolved. Trimming took 6 bases from V and 2 from J, leaving 13 bases between them. CDR1 is SNHLY and CDR2 is FYNNEI in the germline V gene. The CDR3 is 14 amino acids. Here the CDR3 reads CASRRHPTNYGYTF. CDR3 DNA sequence: TGTGCCAGCAGGAGACACCCCACCAACTATGGCTACACCTTC.

This chain uses TRBV5-1 with TRBJ2-7; 8 bases are shared with TRBD2. The CDR3 consists of 15 residues. The germline gives CDR1 SGHRS, CDR2 YFSETQ. The V and J ends lost 0 bases and 3 bases, in that order; junction bases with no gene match: 5. DNA of the CDR3: TGCGCCAGCAGCTTGGTTACTAGCGGAAACTACGAGCAGTACTTC. The encoded protein is CASSLVTSGNYEQYF.

The J gene is TRBJ2-3, the V gene TRBV6-1, with 7 bases matching TRBD1. Germline assignment: CDR1 MNHNS and CDR2 SASEGT. The CDR3 extends over 15 amino acids. The V gene end was trimmed by 2 bases and the J gene end by 0 bases; junction bases not matched to a gene: 2. Here the CDR3 reads CASSELDRSTDTQYF. The CDR3 DNA is TGTGCCAGCAGTGAATTGGACAGGAGCACAGATACGCAGTATTTT.

V gene TRBV27 combines with J gene TRBJ1-1; D is unresolved. Germline assignment: CDR1 MNHEY and CDR2 SMNVEV (reference sequence). Trimming took 7 bases from V and 1 from J, leaving 7 bases between them. The CDR3 is made up of 12 amino acids. The CDR3 spells CASISGNTEAFF. CDR3 in DNA: TGTGCCAGCATTTCGGGGAACACTGAAGCTTTCTTT.

This rearrangement joins TRBV11-3 to TRBJ2-7; D possibly corresponds to TRBD2 (6 bases). The V gene's germline CDR1 is SGHNT and CDR2 YENEEA. Trimming left V 5 bases short and J 4 bases short, with 18 bases between. CDR3 size: 15 residues. The CDR3 nucleotides are TGTGCCAGCAGCCGTGTGGGGGGTCCCGGATACGAGCAGTACTTC. Protein sequence: CASSRVGGPGYEQYF.

The V and J genes are TRBV11-3 and TRBJ2-1; D might be TRBD1 (5 bases). Germline CDR1 and CDR2: SGHNT and YENEEA. The CDR3 runs 14 residues. Trimming took off 5 bases at V and 4 bases at J, with 12 bases between the two ends. In nucleotides, the CDR3 is TGTGCCAGCAGCGGTCTTAGGGGTTACAATGAGCAGTTCTTC. Its translation: CASSGLRGYNEQFF. Drawing the rest from reference TRBV11-3 and TRBJ2-1, the complete variable domain is EAGVVQSPRYKIIEKKQPVAFWCNPISGHNTLYWYLQNLGQGPELLIRYENEEAVDDSQLPKDRFSAERLKGVDSTLKIQPAELGDSAVYLCASSGLRGYNEQFFGPGTRLTVL.

V usage is TRBV9 and J usage is TRBJ2-1; tentative D call: TRBD2 (6 bases). The CDR3 sequence is 14 residues long. The V end lost 3 bases, the J end lost 1 base, and 8 bases lay between the germline ends. The V gene's germline CDR1 is SGDLS and CDR2 YYNGEE. The CDR3 DNA reads TGTGCCAGCAGCGCCGGGGGTTCCTACAATGAGCAGTTCTTC. Protein sequence: CASSAGGSYNEQFF.

The V and J genes are TRBV5-1 and TRBJ2-1; maybe TRBD2 (6 bases). CDR3 length: 15 amino acids. The V gene lost 0 bases and the J gene lost 0 bases, with 7 bases spanning the gap. Germline V CDR1 and CDR2: SGHRS, YFSETQ. In nucleotides, the CDR3 is TGCGCCAGCAGCTTGGGGGGGGTCTCCTACAATGAGCAGTTCTTC. This encodes CASSLGGVSYNEQFF.

The chain carries TRBV10-1 and TRBJ2-1; perhaps TRBD1 as D (7 bases). Trimming pared 2 bases from V and 7 bases from J, leaving 24 bases between. The germline V gene has CDR1 WNHNN and CDR2 SYGVQD (reference sequence). This CDR3 has 18 residues. DNA for the CDR3: TGCGCCAGCAGTGAGAATCGAGGAGGGGGCCGCATGAGAAATGAGCAGTTCTTC. Amino acid sequence: CASSENRGGGRMRNEQFF.

The CDR3 nucleotides are TGCAGCGTGGAGGGGGCACCTAGCACAGATACGCAGTATTTT. Protein: CSVEGAPSTDTQYF. The V call is TRBV29-1, the J call TRBJ2-3; TRBD1 might be the D (7 bases). The length of the CDR3 is 14 residues. Germline CDR1 SQVTM, CDR2 ANQGSEA. V lost 6 bases and J lost 0, with 13 bases in between.

The V gene is TRBV9, the J gene TRBJ1-4; no firm D call. The V gene's germline CDR1 is SGDLS and CDR2 YYNGEE. V was trimmed by 3 bases and J by 8 bases, leaving 17 bases between them. The CDR3 totals 15 residues. The CDR3 DNA is TGTGCCAGCAGCGCAGACGTTCAGGTTGGAGAAAAACTGTTTTTT. This translates into CASSADVQVGEKLFF.

The CDR3 reads CASREGLAGAVYEQYF. DNA for the CDR3: TGTGCCAGCAGAGAGGGACTAGCGGGGGCGGTTTACGAGCAGTACTTC. This chain uses TRBV2 with TRBJ2-7, with 14 bases fitting TRBD2. V trimming: 6 bases; J trimming: 4 bases; junction bases outside the gene matches: 8. CDR1 is SNHLY and CDR2 is FYNNEI in the germline V gene. This CDR3 is 16 amino acids long. Looking up the rest from reference TRBV2 and TRBJ2-7 gives the full variable domain: EPEVTQTPSHQVTQMGQEVILRCVPISNHLYFYWYRQILGQKVEFLVSFYNNEISEKSEIFDDQFSVERPDGSNFTLKIRSTKLEDSAMYFCASREGLAGAVYEQYFGPGTRLTVT.

The genes are TRBV2 and TRBJ1-5; 8 bases line up with TRBD1. V lost 2 bases, J lost 6 bases, and 3 bases stayed unmatched. Per the germline V gene, CDR1 is SNHLY and CDR2 is FYNNEI. The CDR3 is 14 amino acids. In nucleotides, the CDR3 is TGTGCCAGCAGTGAAAGGCAGGGGGCTCAGCCCCAGCATTTT. As protein: CASSERQGAQPQHF.

The chain is built from TRBV6-5 and TRBJ1-4; TRBD1 matches at 8 bases. This CDR3 region has 14 residues. Germline CDR1 reads MNHEY; CDR2 reads SVGAGI. V was clipped by 5 bases and J by 4 bases; unmatched bases: 3. The CDR3 DNA reads as TGTGCCAGCAGTCGGGGACAGGTTAATGAAAAACTGTTTTTT. Its protein is CASSRGQVNEKLFF.

The V gene is TRBV2, the J gene TRBJ2-7; TRBD2 matches 13 bases. V shed 7 bases and J 1 base; nucleotides not matched to a gene: 4. The CDR3 covers 15 residues. Germline CDR1 reads SNHLY; CDR2 reads FYNNEI. CDR3: CASTRTSGGSYEQYF. CDR3 in DNA: TGTGCCAGCACCAGGACTAGCGGGGGATCCTACGAGCAGTACTTC.

This clone was found once. The rearrangement links TRBV15 to TRBJ2-5; 9 bases align to TRBD1. J gave up 2 bases and V 2 bases, and 9 bases lay outside the gene matches. The CDR3 has 17 amino acids. In germline, CDR1 is LNHNV, CDR2 YYDKDF (reference sequence). The CDR3, as DNA: TGTGCCACCAGCAGAACGCACGCGGGACAGGGTCAAGAGACCCAGTACTTC. It is translated as CATSRTHAGQGQETQYF.

J is TRBJ1-1 and V is TRBV19, with a weak D call TRBD1 (6 bases). Trimming took off 7 bases at V and 0 bases at J, with 15 bases between the two ends. Germline V gene sequence: CDR1 LNHDA, CDR2 SQIVND (reference sequence). CDR3 size: 15 residues. CDR3 loop: CASTQNRDVNTEAFF. CDR3 nucleotides: TGTGCCAGTACTCAAAACAGGGATGTGAACACTGAAGCTTTCTTT.

The chain is built from TRBV27 and TRBJ1-2; D gene ambiguous. The CDR3 runs to 15 residues. V lost 4 bases and J lost 3, with 15 bases in between. CDR1 is MNHEY, CDR2 SMNVEV, per germline (reference sequence). Here the CDR3 DNA reads TGTGCCAGCAGTTGGTCCCCTACAGATCACTATGGCTACACCTTC. Its protein is CASSWSPTDHYGYTF.

As concerns this clone: Germline is not matched at one junction end, which may reflect a read error. The chain carries TRBV5-1 and TRBJ2-3; 8 nucleotides agree with TRBD1. CDR1 and CDR2 from the germline V gene are SGHRS and YFSETQ. The CDR3 spans 14 residues. This CDR3 is CASSFGQGTGTQYF. The CDR3 DNA follows: TGCGCCAGCAGCTTCGGACAGGGCACAGGTACGCAGTATTTT.

V and J are TRBV5-6 and TRBJ2-5; D call uncertain. Germline V lookup: CDR1 SGHDT, CDR2 YYEEEE. CDR3 size: 12 residues. V was shortened by 3 bases and J by 0 bases, with 3 bases between the two germline ends. CDR3 loop: CASSSYQETQYF. The CDR3, as DNA: TGTGCCAGCAGCTCGTACCAAGAGACCCAGTACTTC. Complete variable domain (other parts from reference TRBV5-6 and TRBJ2-5): DAGVTQSPTHLIKTRGQQVTLRCSPKSGHDTVSWYQQALGQGPQFIFQYYEEEERQRGNFPDRFSGHQFPNYSSELNVNALLLGDSALYLCASSSYQETQYFGPGTRLLVL.

This clone occurred a few times. The chain carries TRBV2 and TRBJ2-1; no definite D call. The CDR3 runs 14 residues. Trimming took 3 bases from V and 4 from J, leaving 10 bases between them. From germline, CDR1 is SNHLY and CDR2 FYNNEI. The CDR3 spells CASSDSLEYNEQFF. The CDR3 region has the DNA TGTGCCAGCAGTGACTCATTAGAGTACAATGAGCAGTTCTTC.

This chain links TRBV5-1 with TRBJ1-2, with D maybe TRBD1 (5 bases). This CDR3 has 14 amino acids. Looked up from germline, CDR1 is SGHRS and CDR2 is YFSETQ. V was shortened by 0 bases and J by 1 base, with 7 bases between the two germline ends. Written as DNA, the CDR3 is TGCGCCAGCAGCTTGGCAGGGTATAACTATGGCTACACCTTC. Its protein is CASSLAGYNYGYTF.

There are a few counts of this clone. The V call is TRBV5-6, the J call TRBJ2-7; TRBD1 agrees at 8 bases. CDR3 length: 14 residues. V trimming: 5 bases; J trimming: 2 bases; junction bases outside the gene matches: 6. Per germline, CDR1 SGHDT and CDR2 YYEEEE. The CDR3 protein is CASSQTGAPYEQYF. CDR3 in DNA: TGTGCCAGCAGTCAGACAGGGGCTCCCTACGAGCAGTACTTC.

The chain's CDR3 is CASGGTVQETQYF. The CDR3 region has the DNA TGTGCTAGTGGCGGGACAGTGCAAGAGACCCAGTACTTC. V and J are TRBV12-5 and TRBJ2-5, with 7 bases lining up with TRBD1. This CDR3 is 13 amino acids long. The trim removed 6 bases at V and 2 bases at J, leaving 3 bases unmatched. Germline V gene lookup returns CDR1 LGHNT and CDR2 FRNRAP.